Given below is one T cell receptor (beta chain) in context. No antigen is known for it. Qualities for individual bases were not recorded, and no much larger clone is one base off. The data derive from a study of vaccination and CD4 T cells after COVID-19 (dated by TCRdb to between 2021 and 2022). For the study in its entirety: SARS-CoV-2 positivity had been established in the convalescent patients by nasal swab PCR, and mild disease was recorded in several of these patients and severe disease in one. Six males and four females were included in the convalescent cohort, with two Hispanic individuals, seven Caucasians, two Asians and one multiracial person represented. Two doses of either the Pfizer-BioNTech BNT162b2 vaccine (n=8) or the Moderna mRNA-1273 vaccine (n=2) were administered to participants. Post-COVID blood samples were collected from convalescent patients a median of approximately 100 days after diagnosis, with a range of roughly 35 to 161 days. Post-vaccine blood samples were taken a median of around 77 days after the second vaccine dose, with a range of roughly 13 to 250 days. A few convalescent patients were sampled both early after vaccination (day 14) and late after vaccination (days 161 to 241). In roughly nine COVID-19 convalescent patients and a few infection-naive healthy vaccine recipients, the spike-specific CD4+ TCR repertoire before mRNA vaccination was compared with the repertoire after mRNA vaccination.

The study at large found these results: Relatively few convalescent patients were included in the study, and early timepoints after natural infection were not analyzed. Among the post-vaccine SARS-CoV-2-reactive clones in convalescent patients, a median 86.3% showed up only after vaccination, which suggests vaccine-specific priming. In convalescent patients, nearly all vaccine-specific clones (304 of 307) were found to be mono-reactive for SARS-CoV-2 spike rather than cross-reactive with common cold coronaviruses. The median number of SARS-CoV-2-reactive clonotypes rose from 20 to 25 after infection to 38 after vaccination, but the change was not significant.

Library generation was performed with PCR. The listed sequencing device is Illumina iSeq 100. On the study's bioinformatics: Non-productive sequences were removed, and CDR3s that did not start with C, did not end with F or W, or were shorter than 7 amino acids were discarded. Using R version 3.6.1, CDR3 homology was evaluated through Levenshtein distances (stringdist) along with unrooted phylogenetic trees (ape). TCRdb redid the processing of the public reads, applying fastp at Q25 and MiXCR, and retained in-frame beta chains. Every CDR3 protein is listed once, alongside the most common genes and DNA of its rows. TCRdb, not the original authors, processed these V and J calls. The sample data list around 28,000 distinct CDR3 sequences, and 45% to 55% of these were observed just once. The ten largest clonotypes hold roughly 5.5% of the sample. CDR1 and CDR2, looked up from the germline V gene, are MDHEN and SYDVKM. Its CDR3 holds 13 amino acids, cysteine through phenylalanine. Only the CDR3 DNA stays, 39 bases, in frame from base 1. V was cut back by 6 bases and J by 5 bases, leaving a gap of 13 bases between them.

Taken with the paper, the label for time point translates to: late sampling 161 to 241 days after vaccination in a few convalescent patients. Positive SARS-CoV-2 PCR tests in the convalescent patients dated from March to December 2020, before Alpha, Beta and Delta variants emerged in the United States. PBMCs were separated from whole blood using Ficoll-Paque Plus gradient centrifugation and then either used fresh or cryopreserved at -140C. The receptor was isolated from a human donor who had recovered from COVID-19. The receptor chain draws on TRBV28 and TRBJ1-2; TRBD1 is perhaps the D gene, given 6 matching bases. Source: CD4+ T cells from blood, taken about 7 months after SARS-CoV-2 vaccination. The CDR3 protein: CASRQTGTYGYTF. The nucleotide sequence reads TGTGCCAGCAGACAAACCGGGACATATGGCTACACCTTC.